This T cell receptor (beta chain) derives from a study of technical replicates of blood from four donors. Some clones are missing from TCRdb's copy, which holds only in-frame ones; the method was immunoSEQ multiplex PCR. This sample yields about 94,000 clones, of which 90% to 96% are seen a single time; 0.22% belongs to the top ten. CDR1 SGHRS and CDR2 YFSETQ come from the germline V gene. Trimming cost V 0 bases and J 5 bases; bases outside gene matches: 3. There are 15 residues in the CDR3. Sample: T cells isolated from PBMCs. The receptor was derived from a human donor in good health. The genes are TRBV5-1 and TRBJ2-5, with TRBD2 matching 11 bases. The CDR3 reads CASSLGSSGRETQYF. In DNA form, the CDR3 reads TGCGCCAGCAGCTTGGGGTCTAGCGGGAGGGAGACCCAGTACTTC.